This TCR beta chain was recorded in a study of blood T cell repertoires in COVID-19. As for the study in general: Nucleic acid was either cDNA or gDNA, and it came from T cells, B-cell-depleted T cells, or PBMCs.

The assay was immunoSEQ multiplex PCR, and TCRdb's table has in-frame clones only and misses some. The table has roughly 350,000 clones, 85% seen once. V lost 9 bases and J lost 8, with 20 bases in between. CDR1 MDHEN and CDR2 SYDVKM come from the germline V gene. The CDR3 totals 14 residues. The genes are TRBV28 and TRBJ2-1, with a weak D call TRBD2 (6 bases). The TCR originated in a woman between 18 and 30 years old with acute or convalescent COVID-19. The sample comprised peripheral blood. The CDR3 protein is CASLGPGVGYEQFF. The CDR3 coding sequence is TGTGCCAGTCTAGGTCCGGGAGTCGGGTATGAGCAGTTCTTC.